One and the same sample provided the 24 T cell receptor beta chains below, sequenced in a study of T-cell memory formation after mild COVID-19. TCRdb passed the 5' RACE reads through MiXCR, listing each CDR3 protein once. The sample shows 150,000 to 200,000 distinct CDR3 sequences, about 15% of them seen only once. Sequencing was carried out using PBMCs or a T cell subset sorted from them (not recorded which). Receptors were obtained from an adult woman who had mild COVID-19 (a few samples of this study predate the infection). Cell type and time point are not known.

The gene calls are TRBV5-6 and TRBJ2-1; D gene unclear. Between the trimmed V and J ends, which lost 0 bases and 5 bases, there was a span of 6 bases. The CDR3 length is 13 residues. Germline CDR1 is SGHDT and CDR2 is YYEEEE. CDR3 protein: CASSLAVNNEQFF. In DNA form, the CDR3 reads TGTGCCAGCAGCTTGGCCGTTAACAATGAGCAGTTCTTC.

The rearrangement links TRBV3-1 to TRBJ2-7, with D possibly matching TRBD1 (8 bases). The CDR3 totals 15 residues. Germline loops: CDR1 LGHDT, CDR2 YNNKEL (reference sequence). The V and J ends lost 3 bases and 2 bases respectively, with 14 bases between them. CDR3 sequence (DNA): TGTGCCAGCAGCCATTTACAGGGGGGGCCCTACGAGCAGTACTTC. This translates into CASSHLQGGPYEQYF.

The chain employs TRBV7-9 and TRBJ2-3; 12 bases are a match to TRBD2. This CDR3 has 21 amino acids. CDR1 SEHNR and CDR2 FQNEAQ come from the germline V gene (reference sequence). Losses at the gene ends were 4 bases for V and 2 bases for J; bases not matched to a gene: 19. In nucleotides, the CDR3 is TGTGCCAGCAGCTCCCTAGCCTCCGGGCTAGCGGGAGGGCGGGTCACAGATACGCAGTATTTT. This gives the protein CASSSLASGLAGGRVTDTQYF.

This chain's CDR3 is CASSLRNLIGGEQYF. CDR3 bases: TGTGCCAGCAGCTTGCGAAACCTCATCGGGGGCGAGCAGTACTTC. This chain links TRBV5-4 with TRBJ2-7; a weak D match, TRBD2 (6 bases). The CDR3 has 15 residues. CDR1 is SGHNT and CDR2 is YYREEE in the germline V gene (reference sequence). Trimming pared 1 base from V and 6 bases from J, leaving 17 bases between.

This clonotype was seen a handful of times. This chain uses TRBV18 with TRBJ1-1; TRBD1 matches 8 bases. Germline-derived CDR1 and CDR2 are KGHSH and LQKENI. The CDR3 is 15 residues long. Trimming took 2 bases from V and 0 from J; bases not matched to a gene: 2. Written as DNA, the CDR3 is TGTGCCAGCTCACCAGGGACAGGACTGAACACTGAAGCTTTCTTT. This translates into CASSPGTGLNTEAFF.

This clonotype has more than one count but fewer than ten. This chain links TRBV5-5 with TRBJ2-1; D might be TRBD1 or TRBD2, each matching 5 bases. This CDR3 has 13 amino acids. Germline CDR1 reads SGHKS; CDR2 reads YYEKEE (reference sequence). Between the trimmed V and J ends, which lost 1 base and 13 bases, there was a span of 15 bases. The DNA for the CDR3 is TGTGCCAGCAGCTTGAATCTGAGGGGTAAACAGTTCTTC. Translation gives CASSLNLRGKQFF.

This clonotype has only one observation. This chain connects TRBV5-5 to TRBJ1-1, with D possibly matching TRBD1 (5 bases). V was cut by 0 bases and J by 4 bases, with 16 bases left in between. The CDR3 is 16 residues long. The germline V gene encodes CDR1 SGHKS and CDR2 YYEKEE (reference sequence). The CDR3 DNA follows: TGTGCCAGCAGCTTGGGGTTGGGGCAATCGAGCACTGAAGCTTTCTTT. It specifies CASSLGLGQSSTEAFF.

The sample holds a few counts of this clonotype. The V gene is TRBV4-2, the J gene TRBJ1-2; weak D call: TRBD1 (6 bases). Looked up from germline, CDR1 is LGHNA and CDR2 is YNFKEQ. The ends were cut back, 0 bases at V and 14 bases at J, with 16 bases in the middle. This CDR3 is built from 13 residues. The chain's CDR3 is CASSQDQVRGLTF. For the CDR3, the DNA is TGTGCCAGCAGCCAAGATCAGGTCAGGGGCCTAACCTTC.

V is TRBV9 and J is TRBJ2-5; D gene uncertain. V lost 0 bases, J lost 3 bases, and 9 bases lay in between. CDR1 and CDR2 (germline): SGDLS, YYNGEE. This CDR3 has 14 amino acids. The CDR3 region has the DNA TGTGCCAGCAGCGTAGGACGGATGGAAGAGACCCAGTACTTC. As protein: CASSVGRMEETQYF.

This clonotype was detected only a few times. The rearrangement joins TRBV6-5 to TRBJ2-5; D is unclear. Trimming shortened V by 6 bases and J by 5 bases, and 22 bases separated the two germline ends. This CDR3 comprises 16 residues. In germline, CDR1 is MNHEY, CDR2 SVGAGI. DNA of the CDR3: TGTGCCAGCAGCGGCTTTTATCGACCGGGCAGGGAGACCCAGTACTTC. It codes for CASSGFYRPGRETQYF.

This clonotype occurred many times. The chain links TRBV6-6 to TRBJ2-7; tentatively, D is TRBD1 (6 bases). CDR3 length: 15 amino acids. Trimming took 2 bases from V and 2 from J, leaving 13 bases between them. Germline assignment: CDR1 MNHNY and CDR2 SVGAGI (reference sequence). The DNA of the CDR3 is TGTGCCAGCAGTTACGCCCCGGACAGAACCTACGAGCAGTACTTC. Protein: CASSYAPDRTYEQYF.

This clonotype was seen only a few times. The chain has TRBV3-1 and TRBJ2-2; 7 nucleotides line up with TRBD2. From germline, CDR1 is LGHDT and CDR2 YNNKEL (reference sequence). The CDR3 sequence is 14 residues long. J gave up 4 bases and V 4 bases, and 3 bases lay outside the gene matches. CDR3: CASSRGGLTGELFF. The CDR3 coding sequence is TGTGCCAGCAGCCGCGGGGGACTCACCGGGGAGCTGTTTTTT.

At least ten counts were recorded for this clonotype. The chain uses TRBV20-1 and TRBJ2-3, with D perhaps TRBD2 (6 bases). Looked up from germline, CDR1 is DFQATT and CDR2 is SNEGSKA (reference sequence). V was clipped by 0 bases and J by 2 bases, with 18 bases between them. The CDR3 is made up of 17 amino acids. As DNA, the CDR3 is TGCAGTGCTAGAGATGCGACTAGGCCTCCCAACACAGATACGCAGTATTTT. Its protein product is CSARDATRPPNTDTQYF.

The CDR3 is CASSSRTSGAPSYNEQFF. CDR3 nucleotide sequence: TGTGCCAGCAGCTCTAGGACTAGCGGGGCTCCCTCCTACAATGAGCAGTTCTTC. The rearrangement uses TRBV7-7 and TRBJ2-1; 12 bases map to TRBD2. The CDR3 is 18 residues long. Losses at the gene ends were 4 bases for V and 0 bases for J; bases not matched to a gene: 7. Germline CDR1 SSHAT, CDR2 FNYEAQ (reference sequence).

V and J are TRBV7-2 and TRBJ1-3; D is unresolved. Germline CDR1 SGHTA, CDR2 FQGNSA. V was trimmed by 1 base and J by 0 bases, leaving 10 bases between them. This CDR3 is 16 amino acids long. The CDR3 coding sequence is TGTGCCAGCAGCTTAGGGCCCTCTTCCTCTGGAAACACCATATATTTT. Translated, it gives CASSLGPSSSGNTIYF.

This chain uses TRBV7-3 with TRBJ2-5; 11 bases agree with TRBD1. The CDR3 covers 17 residues. The ends lost 2 bases at V and 5 bases at J; junction bases unmatched: 10. The germline V gene encodes CDR1 SGHTA and CDR2 FQGTGA. In DNA form, the CDR3 reads TGTGCCAGCAGCTTAGGCTGGACAGGGGGCGCGGGTGAGACCCAGTACTTC. It specifies CASSLGWTGGAGETQYF.

This clonotype has only one observation. The gene calls are TRBV20-1 and TRBJ2-5; D may match TRBD1 or TRBD2 (5 bases each). Per the germline V gene, CDR1 is DFQATT and CDR2 is SNEGSKA (reference sequence). The V and J ends lost 7 bases and 5 bases respectively, with 17 bases between them. This CDR3 is 13 amino acids long. DNA of the CDR3: TGCAGTGAGTCCCCCGGGACCGATGAGACCCAGTACTTC. It codes for CSESPGTDETQYF.

This clonotype was picked up many times. The chain employs TRBV10-3 and TRBJ2-3; D is unclear. V was clipped by 2 bases and J by 6 bases, with 6 bases between them. Germline V gene sequence: CDR1 ENHRY, CDR2 SYGVKD. This CDR3 comprises 12 residues. The CDR3, as DNA: TGTGCCATCAGTGAGCTGGAGGATACGCAGTATTTT. This encodes CAISELEDTQYF.

This clonotype was recorded a few times. This sequence joins TRBV7-3 and TRBJ1-1; 7 bases map to TRBD1. Germline V lookup: CDR1 SGHTA, CDR2 FQGTGA. J gave up 2 bases and V 5 bases, and 2 bases lay outside the gene matches. The CDR3 contains 13 residues. The CDR3 sequence is CASSRDSNTEAFF. For the CDR3, the DNA is TGTGCCAGCAGCAGGGACAGTAACACTGAAGCTTTCTTT. The full variable domain, rest sourced from reference TRBV7-3 and TRBJ1-1, is GAGVSQTPSNKVTEKGKYVELRCDPISGHTALYWYRQSLGQGPEFLIYFQGTGAADDSGLPNDRFFAVRPEGSVSTLKIQRTERGDSAVYLCASSRDSNTEAFFGQGTRLTVV.

The table lists this clonotype with a few counts. The rearrangement links TRBV5-1 to TRBJ1-6; 8 nucleotides line up with TRBD1. The ends lost 4 bases at V and 7 bases at J; junction bases unmatched: 4. Germline loops: CDR1 SGHRS, CDR2 YFSETQ. The CDR3 is 14 amino acids. In DNA form, the CDR3 reads TGCGCCAGCAGCCAGGGGGCGCGGAATTCACCCCTCCACTTT. It translates to CASSQGARNSPLHF. The whole variable domain, filled in from reference TRBV5-1 and TRBJ1-6, reads KAGVTQTPRYLIKTRGQQVTLSCSPISGHRSVSWYQQTPGQGLQFLFEYFSETQRNKGNFPGRFSGRQFSNSRSEMNVSTLELGDSALYLCASSQGARNSPLHFGNGTRLTVT.

The J gene is TRBJ2-1, the V gene TRBV25-1, with 13 bases lining up with TRBD2. The length of the CDR3 is 16 residues. Per germline, CDR1 MGHDK and CDR2 SYGVNS. After removal of 3 bases from V and 8 bases from J, the junction contained 7 bases not matched to a gene. The DNA of the CDR3 is TGTGCCAGCAGTGAGTCCGGGACTAGCGGGGAAGATGAGCAGTTCTTC. Translating it yields CASSESGTSGEDEQFF.

This clonotype was picked up many times. The chain combines TRBV12-3 or TRBV12-4 with TRBJ2-3, with D unclear. The CDR3 is made up of 13 amino acids. The V and J ends lost 1 base and 6 bases respectively, with 8 bases between them. The CDR3 nucleotides are TGTGCCAGCAGTTTAGGCGGATGGGATACGCAGTATTTT. It is translated as CASSLGGWDTQYF.

This chain uses TRBV11-2 with TRBJ1-1; D ambiguous. Germline V gene lookup returns CDR1 SGHAT and CDR2 FQNNGV. V lost 1 base and J lost 1, with 10 bases in between. The CDR3 spans 15 residues. The CDR3 DNA sequence: TGTGCCAGCAGCTTAGCCTTTGGAGCGAACACTGAAGCTTTCTTT. It specifies CASSLAFGANTEAFF.

The CDR3 bases are TGTGCCAGCAGCTTACAGGACTTTTCCAATGAGCAGTTCTTC. Translating it yields CASSLQDFSNEQFF. The gene calls are TRBV7-9 and TRBJ2-1, with D possibly being TRBD2 (5 bases). V was pared by 2 bases and J by 6 bases, with 11 bases between. CDR1 and CDR2 (germline): SEHNR, FQNEAQ (reference sequence). The CDR3 has 14 amino acids.